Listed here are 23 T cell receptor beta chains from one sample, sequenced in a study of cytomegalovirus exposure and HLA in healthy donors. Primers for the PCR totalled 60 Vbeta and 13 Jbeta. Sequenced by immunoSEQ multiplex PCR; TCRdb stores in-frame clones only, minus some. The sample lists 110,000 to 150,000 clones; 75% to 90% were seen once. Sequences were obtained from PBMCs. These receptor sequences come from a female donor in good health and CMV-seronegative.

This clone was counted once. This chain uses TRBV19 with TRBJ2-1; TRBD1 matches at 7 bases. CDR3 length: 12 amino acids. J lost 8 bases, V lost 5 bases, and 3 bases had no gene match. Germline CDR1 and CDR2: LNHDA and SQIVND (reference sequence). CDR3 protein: CASSLGQYEQFF. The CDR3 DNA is TGTGCCAGTAGTCTGGGACAGTATGAGCAGTTCTTC. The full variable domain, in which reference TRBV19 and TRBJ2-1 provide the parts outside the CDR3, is DGGITQSPKYLFRKEGQNVTLSCEQNLNHDAMYWYRQDPGQGLRLIYYSQIVNDFQKGDIAEGYSVSREKKESFPLTVTSAQKNPTAFYLCASSLGQYEQFFGPGTRLTVL.

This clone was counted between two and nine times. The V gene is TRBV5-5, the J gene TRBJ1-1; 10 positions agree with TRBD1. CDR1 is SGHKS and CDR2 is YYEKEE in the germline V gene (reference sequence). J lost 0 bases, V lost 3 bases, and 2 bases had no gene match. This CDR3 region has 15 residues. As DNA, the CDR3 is TGTGCCAGCAGCTCGGACAGGGGGATGAACACTGAAGCTTTCTTT. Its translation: CASSSDRGMNTEAFF.

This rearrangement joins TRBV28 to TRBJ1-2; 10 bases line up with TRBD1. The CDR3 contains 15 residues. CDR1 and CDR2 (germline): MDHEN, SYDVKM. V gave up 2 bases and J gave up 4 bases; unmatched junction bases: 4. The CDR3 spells CASSLVTGGGYGYTF. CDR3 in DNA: TGTGCCAGCAGTTTAGTGACAGGGGGCGGCTATGGCTACACCTTC.

The CDR3 DNA follows: TGTGCCAGCAGCTTAGGCGGGAAATTGCGCGGGGAGCTGTTTTTT. Amino acid sequence: CASSLGGKLRGELFF. This chain joins TRBV7-6 and TRBJ2-2; D may be TRBD2 (6 bases). The CDR3 has 15 amino acids. Looked up from germline, CDR1 is SGHVS and CDR2 is FNYEAQ. Trimming removed 1 base from V and 7 bases from J, with 13 bases in between.

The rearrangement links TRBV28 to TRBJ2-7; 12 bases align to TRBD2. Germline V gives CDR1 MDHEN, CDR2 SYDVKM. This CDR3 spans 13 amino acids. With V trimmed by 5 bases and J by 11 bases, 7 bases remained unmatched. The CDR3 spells CASSPTSGSRKYF. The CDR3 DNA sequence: TGTGCCAGCAGTCCGACTAGCGGGAGTAGGAAGTACTTC.

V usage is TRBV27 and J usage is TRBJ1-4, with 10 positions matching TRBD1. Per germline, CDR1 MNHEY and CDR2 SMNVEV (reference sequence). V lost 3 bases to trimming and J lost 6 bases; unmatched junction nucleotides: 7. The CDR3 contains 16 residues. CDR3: CASSFRAGQGDEKLFF. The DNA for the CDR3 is TGTGCCAGCAGTTTTCGCGCTGGACAGGGGGATGAAAAACTGTTTTTT.

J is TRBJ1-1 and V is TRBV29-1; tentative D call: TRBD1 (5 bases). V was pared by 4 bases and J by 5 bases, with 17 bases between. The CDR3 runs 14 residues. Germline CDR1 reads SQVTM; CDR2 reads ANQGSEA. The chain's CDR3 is CSVAIGGGNTEAFF. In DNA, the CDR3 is TGCAGCGTTGCAATCGGGGGGGGGAATACTGAAGCTTTCTTT. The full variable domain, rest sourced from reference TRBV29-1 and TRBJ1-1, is SAVISQKPSRDICQRGTSLTIQCQVDSQVTMMFWYRQQPGQSLTLIATANQGSEATYESGFVIDKFPISRPNLTFSTLTVSNMSPEDSSIYLCSVAIGGGNTEAFFGQGTRLTVV.

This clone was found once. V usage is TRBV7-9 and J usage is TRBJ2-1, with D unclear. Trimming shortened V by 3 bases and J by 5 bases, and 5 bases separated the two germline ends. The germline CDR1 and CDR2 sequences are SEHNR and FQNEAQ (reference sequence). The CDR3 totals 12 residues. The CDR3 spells CASSLLNNEQFF. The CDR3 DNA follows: TGTGCCAGCAGCTTGCTAAACAATGAGCAGTTCTTC.

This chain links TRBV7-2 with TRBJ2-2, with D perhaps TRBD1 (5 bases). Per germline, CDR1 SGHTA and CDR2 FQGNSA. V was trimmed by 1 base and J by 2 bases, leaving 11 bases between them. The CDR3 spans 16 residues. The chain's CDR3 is CASSLVVTDNTGELFF. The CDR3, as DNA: TGTGCCAGCAGCTTAGTAGTGACAGATAACACCGGGGAGCTGTTTTTT.

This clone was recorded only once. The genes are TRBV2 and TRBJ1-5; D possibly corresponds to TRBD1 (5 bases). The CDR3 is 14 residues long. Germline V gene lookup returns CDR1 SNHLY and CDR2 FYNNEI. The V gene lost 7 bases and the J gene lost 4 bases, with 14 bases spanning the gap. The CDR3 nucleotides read TGTGCCAGCAACGGGGGGACCGATAATCAGCCCCAGCATTTT. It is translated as CASNGGTDNQPQHF.

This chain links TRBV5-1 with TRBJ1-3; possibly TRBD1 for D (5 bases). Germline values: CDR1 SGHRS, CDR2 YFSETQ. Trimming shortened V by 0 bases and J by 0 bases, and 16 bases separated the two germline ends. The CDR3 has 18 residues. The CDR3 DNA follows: TGCGCCAGCAGCTTGGAGGGGAATCCAACGATCTCTGGAAACACCATATATTTT. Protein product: CASSLEGNPTISGNTIYF.

CDR3 protein: CASSLRDSGNYEQYF. The DNA of the CDR3 is TGTGCCAGCAGTTTAAGGGACAGTGGGAACTACGAGCAGTACTTC. The V call is TRBV27, the J call TRBJ2-7; 7 positions agree with TRBD1. The germline gives CDR1 MNHEY, CDR2 SMNVEV (reference sequence). This CDR3 contains 15 residues. Trimming took 2 bases from V and 3 from J; bases not matched to a gene: 7.

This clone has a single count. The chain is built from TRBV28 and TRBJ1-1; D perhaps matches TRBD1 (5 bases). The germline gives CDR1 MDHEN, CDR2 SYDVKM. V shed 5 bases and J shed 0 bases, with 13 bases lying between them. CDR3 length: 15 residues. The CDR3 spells CASSAWGRMNTEAFF. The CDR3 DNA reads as TGTGCCAGCAGTGCCTGGGGGAGGATGAACACTGAAGCTTTCTTT.

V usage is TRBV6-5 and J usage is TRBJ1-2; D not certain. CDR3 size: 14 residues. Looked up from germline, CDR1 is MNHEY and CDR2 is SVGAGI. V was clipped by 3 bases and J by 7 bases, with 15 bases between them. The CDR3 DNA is TGTGCCAGCAGTTATGGCTCGAAACTAGGTGGCTACACCTTC. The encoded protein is CASSYGSKLGGYTF.

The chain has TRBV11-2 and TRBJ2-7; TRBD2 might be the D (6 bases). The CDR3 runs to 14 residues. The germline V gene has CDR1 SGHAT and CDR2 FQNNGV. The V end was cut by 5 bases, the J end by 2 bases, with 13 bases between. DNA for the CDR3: TGTGCCAGCAGCCCGGCTCTAGCGCCCTACGAGCAGTACTTC. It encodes CASSPALAPYEQYF.

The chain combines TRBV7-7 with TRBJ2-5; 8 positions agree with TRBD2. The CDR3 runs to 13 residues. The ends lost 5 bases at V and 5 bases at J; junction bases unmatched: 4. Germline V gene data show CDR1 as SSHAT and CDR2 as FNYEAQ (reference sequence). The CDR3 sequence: CASSREGRETQYF. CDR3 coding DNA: TGTGCCAGCAGCCGGGAGGGGAGGGAGACCCAGTACTTC.

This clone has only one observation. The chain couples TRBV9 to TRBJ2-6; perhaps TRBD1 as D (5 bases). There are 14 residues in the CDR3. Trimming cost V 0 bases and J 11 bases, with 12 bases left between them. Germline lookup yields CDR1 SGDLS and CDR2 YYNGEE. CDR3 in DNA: TGTGCCAGCAGCGTAGAAGGGGCCCCTGACGTCCTGACTTTC. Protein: CASSVEGAPDVLTF.

The CDR3 sequence is CASSESQGATEQFF. The CDR3 nucleotides read TGCGCCAGCAGTGAGTCTCAGGGGGCGACTGAGCAGTTCTTC. The rearrangement uses TRBV10-2 and TRBJ2-1; 8 bases are a match to TRBD1. The CDR3 runs to 14 residues. The V and J ends lost 0 bases and 9 bases, in that order; junction bases with no gene match: 4. The germline CDR1 and CDR2 sequences are WSHSY and SAAADI.

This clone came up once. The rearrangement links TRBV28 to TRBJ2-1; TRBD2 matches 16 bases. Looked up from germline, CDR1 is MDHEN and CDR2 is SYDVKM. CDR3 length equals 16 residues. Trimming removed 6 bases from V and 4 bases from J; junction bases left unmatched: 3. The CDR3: CASSPGLAGGYNEQFF. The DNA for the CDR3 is TGTGCCAGCAGCCCGGGACTAGCGGGAGGGTACAATGAGCAGTTCTTC.

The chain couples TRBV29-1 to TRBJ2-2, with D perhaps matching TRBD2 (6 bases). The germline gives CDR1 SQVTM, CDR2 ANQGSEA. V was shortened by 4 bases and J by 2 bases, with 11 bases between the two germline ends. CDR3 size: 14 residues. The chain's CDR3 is CSVGGDFNTGELFF. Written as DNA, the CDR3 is TGCAGCGTTGGGGGGGACTTTAACACCGGGGAGCTGTTTTTT.

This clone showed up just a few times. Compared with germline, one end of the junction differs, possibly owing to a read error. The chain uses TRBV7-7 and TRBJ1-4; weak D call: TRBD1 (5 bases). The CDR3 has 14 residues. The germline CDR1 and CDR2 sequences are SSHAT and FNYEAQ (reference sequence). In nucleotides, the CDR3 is TGTGCTAGCAGCTTGACAGACCGGAATGAAAAACTGTTTTTT. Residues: CASSLTDRNEKLFF. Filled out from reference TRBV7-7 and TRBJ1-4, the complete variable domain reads GAGVSQSPRYKVTKRGQDVTLRCDPISSHATLYWYQQALGQGPEFLTYFNYEAQPDKSGLPSDRFSAERPEGSISTLTIQRTEQRDSAMYRCASSLTDRNEKLFFGSGTQLSVL.

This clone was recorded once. This chain's CDR3 is CASSIDLSGSTDTQYF. CDR3 bases: TGTGCCAGTAGTATAGATCTTAGCGGGAGTACAGATACGCAGTATTTT. The gene calls are TRBV19 and TRBJ2-3; 9 positions agree with TRBD2. Germline CDR1 reads LNHDA; CDR2 reads SQIVND (reference sequence). This CDR3 comprises 16 residues. V lost 0 bases, J lost 3 bases, and 4 bases stayed unmatched.

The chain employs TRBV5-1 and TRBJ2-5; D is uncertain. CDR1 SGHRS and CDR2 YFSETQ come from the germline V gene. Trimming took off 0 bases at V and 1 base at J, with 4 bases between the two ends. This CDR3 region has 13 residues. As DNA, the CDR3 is TGCGCCAGCAGCTTGGACAGCCAAGAGACCCAGTACTTC. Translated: CASSLDSQETQYF.